One sample yielded the 19 T cell receptor beta chains listed below, sequenced in a study of shared clonotypes between healthy human individuals. Measured with immunoSEQ multiplex PCR; TCRdb has only the in-frame clones, and not every one. The sample lists some 2,500,000 clones, 80% to 95% occurring once. Source material: naive CD4+ T cells from PBMCs. As for subset: CD45RA+ positively selected. The receptors here all came from a man aged 18 to 35 in good health. Some clones in this sample may be carry-over from other donors' samples.

The chain has TRBV9 and TRBJ1-1; D possibly corresponds to TRBD1 (5 bases). With 0 bases removed from V and 7 bases from J, the gap between germline ends came to 16 bases. Germline CDR1 SGDLS, CDR2 YYNGEE. The CDR3 spans 15 residues. The CDR3, as DNA: TGTGCCAGCAGCGTAGAGGTGGATCCAGGGAGTGAAGCTTTCTTT. It encodes CASSVEVDPGSEAFF.

The J gene is TRBJ1-1, the V gene TRBV7-9; 8 bases agree with TRBD1. The CDR3 has 15 residues. Germline V gives CDR1 SEHNR, CDR2 FQNEAQ (reference sequence). The V segment lost 4 bases and the J segment 2 bases; nucleotides outside the gene matches: 6. The CDR3 DNA sequence: TGTGCCAGCAGCTCCACTGGACAGGGAAACACTGAAGCTTTCTTT. It codes for CASSSTGQGNTEAFF. Drawing the rest from reference TRBV7-9 and TRBJ1-1, the complete variable domain is DTGVSQNPRHKITKRGQNVTFRCDPISEHNRLYWYRQTLGQGPEFLTYFQNEAQLEKSRLLSDRFSAERPKGSFSTLEIQRTEQGDSAMYLCASSSTGQGNTEAFFGQGTRLTVV.

Details on this clone: The same CDR3 also results from other DNA sequences found in this sample. The J gene is TRBJ1-5, the V gene TRBV5-1, with D uncertain. The length of the CDR3 is 13 residues. V shed 0 bases and J shed 6 bases, with 7 bases lying between them. Germline V lookup: CDR1 SGHRS, CDR2 YFSETQ. The CDR3: CASSLEGGQPQHF. CDR3 in DNA: TGCGCCAGCAGCTTGGAGGGCGGTCAGCCCCAGCATTTT.

The J gene is TRBJ1-4, the V gene TRBV5-4; possible D gene TRBD1, 6 bases. This CDR3 comprises 13 residues. The germline gives CDR1 SGHNT, CDR2 YYREEE (reference sequence). The V end lost 4 bases, the J end lost 5 bases, and 9 bases lay between the germline ends. The CDR3 DNA reads as TGTGCCAGCAGCGTCGACAGGAATGAAAAACTGTTTTTT. Residues: CASSVDRNEKLFF.

The chain joins TRBV29-1 to TRBJ1-1, with D perhaps TRBD1 (6 bases). The CDR3 consists of 13 residues. The germline V gene encodes CDR1 SQVTM and CDR2 ANQGSEA. V lost 7 bases to trimming and J lost 1 base, with 13 bases between them. CDR3 residues: CSAKQGSNTEAFF. Here the CDR3 DNA reads TGCAGCGCCAAACAGGGCTCGAACACTGAAGCTTTCTTT.

The rearrangement links TRBV7-9 to TRBJ1-1; D remains unclear. This CDR3 has 14 residues. The germline gives CDR1 SEHNR, CDR2 FQNEAQ (reference sequence). Trimming took off 5 bases at V and 4 bases at J, with 14 bases between the two ends. The DNA of the CDR3 is TGTGCCAGCAGCCCCTACGGCGGATTCACTGAAGCTTTCTTT. Translated: CASSPYGGFTEAFF.

The chain links TRBV5-1 to TRBJ2-7; a possible D gene is TRBD1 (5 bases). Germline V gives CDR1 SGHRS, CDR2 YFSETQ. The CDR3 length is 14 residues. The germline V and J ends were trimmed by 2 bases and 5 bases, with 14 bases remaining between them. The CDR3 reads CASSFSPRVHEQYF. The CDR3 DNA is TGCGCCAGCAGCTTTAGCCCCAGGGTACACGAGCAGTACTTC.

The CDR3 loop is CASSLDLDEQYF. As DNA, the CDR3 is TGTGCCAGCAGCTTAGATCTGGACGAGCAGTACTTC. The chain couples TRBV7-2 to TRBJ2-7; D unresolved. Germline-derived CDR1 and CDR2 are SGHTA and FQGNSA. The CDR3 length is 12 residues. V gave up 1 base and J gave up 5 bases, with 6 bases separating them.

V usage is TRBV23-1 and J usage is TRBJ2-7; D may be TRBD1 (6 bases). Being an ORF, TRBV23-1 has a function that is uncertain. This CDR3 is built from 14 residues. V lost 7 bases and J 5 bases, leaving 18 bases between the germline ends. The CDR3 here is CASTPRGQPDEQYF. CDR3 coding DNA: TGCGCCAGCACCCCCCGCGGACAGCCGGACGAGCAGTACTTC.

The chain links TRBV5-1 to TRBJ2-2; tentatively, D is TRBD1 (5 bases). V lost 7 bases and J lost 0, with 16 bases in between. Germline CDR1 and CDR2: SGHRS and YFSETQ. This CDR3 is built from 16 residues. CDR3 region: CASATGAFTNTGELFF. The CDR3 coding sequence is TGCGCCAGCGCAACAGGTGCCTTTACGAACACCGGGGAGCTGTTTTTT.

The chain combines TRBV5-4 with TRBJ2-7; 8 bases match TRBD2. Per germline, CDR1 SGHNT and CDR2 YYREEE (reference sequence). The CDR3 spans 15 residues. The junction had 9 bases not matched to a gene; V was cut back by 4 bases and J by 3 bases. CDR3 sequence reads: CASSPTSGDFYEQYF. Here the CDR3 DNA reads TGTGCCAGCAGCCCTACTAGCGGAGACTTCTACGAGCAGTACTTC.

This clone came up once. The chain employs TRBV27 and TRBJ1-2, with 7 bases aligning to TRBD1. In germline, CDR1 is MNHEY, CDR2 SMNVEV (reference sequence). Germline trimming cut 4 bases from V and 4 bases from J; bases unmatched to any gene: 12. This CDR3 is 16 amino acids long. CDR3 sequence reads: CASSYRGVGFSYGYTF. The CDR3 nucleotides are TGTGCCAGCAGTTACAGGGGTGTGGGTTTTAGCTATGGCTACACCTTC.

This chain connects TRBV10-1 to TRBJ2-1, with D tentatively TRBD1 (5 bases). This CDR3 has 17 amino acids. Trimming shortened V by 6 bases and J by 2 bases, and 20 bases separated the two germline ends. The germline V gene has CDR1 WNHNN and CDR2 SYGVQD (reference sequence). The CDR3: CASRESYRDSTYNEQFF. The CDR3 region has the DNA TGCGCCAGCAGGGAATCCTATCGAGACAGCACCTACAATGAGCAGTTCTTC.

The V call is TRBV5-1, the J call TRBJ2-2, with 9 bases fitting TRBD1. The V and J ends lost 0 bases and 3 bases, in that order; junction bases with no gene match: 3. The CDR3 is 16 amino acids. CDR1 is SGHRS and CDR2 is YFSETQ in the germline V gene. This chain's CDR3 is CASSLEGTGYTGELFF. CDR3 bases: TGCGCCAGCAGCTTGGAGGGGACAGGGTACACCGGGGAGCTGTTTTTT.

The rearrangement uses TRBV28 and TRBJ2-7; D uncertain. CDR1 is MDHEN and CDR2 is SYDVKM in the germline V gene. V lost 4 bases to trimming and J lost 1 base, with 11 bases between them. This CDR3 comprises 14 residues. CDR3 in amino acids: CASSSIGRSYEQYF. The CDR3 DNA reads as TGTGCCAGCAGTTCCATTGGACGGTCCTACGAGCAGTACTTC.

Notes on this clone: Distinct nucleotide sequences in the sample also encode this CDR3. The chain has TRBV18 and TRBJ1-2; 10 bases match TRBD1. V shed 4 bases, J shed 6 bases, and the junction held 2 bases outside the gene matches. This CDR3 contains 13 residues. The V gene's germline CDR1 is KGHSH and CDR2 LQKENI. Here the CDR3 DNA reads TGTGCCAGCTCACTCGGGACAGGGGATGGCTACACCTTC. Translation gives CASSLGTGDGYTF.

The J gene is TRBJ1-3, the V gene TRBV9; D gene unclear. The V gene's germline CDR1 is SGDLS and CDR2 YYNGEE. This CDR3 comprises 18 residues. Trimming removed 4 bases from V and 0 bases from J, with 20 bases in between. CDR3: CASSPYYSTAYSGNTIYF. Written as DNA, the CDR3 is TGTGCCAGCAGCCCCTACTATTCCACAGCCTACTCTGGAAACACCATATATTTT.

The chain is built from TRBV5-4 and TRBJ2-1; a weak D match, TRBD1 (6 bases). Germline CDR1 reads SGHNT; CDR2 reads YYREEE (reference sequence). Trimming pared 0 bases from V and 12 bases from J, leaving 19 bases between. The CDR3 consists of 15 residues. This chain's CDR3 is CASSLGPGTEGGQFF. The DNA for the CDR3 is TGTGCCAGCAGCTTGGGACCCGGGACGGAAGGGGGGCAGTTCTTC.

This clone was recorded a few times. This same CDR3 is encoded by further DNA sequences in the sample. The rearrangement uses TRBV14 and TRBJ1-5; D not resolved. Germline V gene sequence: CDR1 SGHDN, CDR2 FVKESK. The CDR3 is made up of 13 amino acids. Trimming removed 4 bases from V and 0 bases from J, with 4 bases in between. CDR3 in amino acids: CASSRNSNQPQHF. In DNA, the CDR3 is TGTGCCAGCAGCCGGAATAGCAATCAGCCCCAGCATTTT.